Shown below are 13 T cell receptor beta chains from a single sample sequenced in a study of shared clonotypes between healthy human individuals. Libraries were prepared by immunoSEQ multiplex PCR; TCRdb keeps only in-frame clonotypes and omits some of them. The table shows roughly 2.2 million clones, with about 90% occurring only once. Sequenced: naive CD4+ T cells from PBMCs. The subset is: CD45RA+ positively selected. These receptors were obtained from a man aged 18 to 30 in good health. Some clones in this sample may be carry-over from other donors' samples.

The chain carries TRBV7-2 and TRBJ2-1, with 7 bases that match TRBD2. Germline loops: CDR1 SGHTA, CDR2 FQGNSA. This CDR3 has 14 residues. V was pared by 5 bases and J by 7 bases, with 8 bases of the junction left unmatched. CDR3 sequence: CASSRLGGGNEQFF. CDR3 nucleotides: TGTGCCAGCAGCCGCCTGGGCGGGGGAAATGAGCAGTTCTTC.

To note about this clone: The sample holds other DNA sequences that translate to the same CDR3. V gene TRBV5-1 combines with J gene TRBJ2-7; D is perhaps TRBD1 or TRBD2 (5 bases each). Germline V CDR1 and CDR2: SGHRS, YFSETQ. Trimming removed 7 bases from V and 1 base from J, with 15 bases in between. The CDR3 sequence is 14 residues long. CDR3 amino acids: CASSLDGGSYEQYF. The CDR3, as DNA: TGCGCCAGCTCCTTGGATGGGGGTTCCTACGAGCAGTACTTC.

The chain employs TRBV6-5 and TRBJ1-3, with D maybe TRBD1 (5 bases). The CDR3 sequence is 14 residues long. Germline CDR1 MNHEY, CDR2 SVGAGI. Trimming took off 5 bases at V and 0 bases at J, with 8 bases between the two ends. The CDR3 DNA is TGTGCCAGCAGTCCCGGGGCCTCTGGAAACACCATATATTTT. Translating gives CASSPGASGNTIYF.

The chain joins TRBV30 to TRBJ2-2, with unresolved D. V was pared by 0 bases and J by 6 bases, with 11 bases between. Germline CDR1 GTSNPN, CDR2 SVGIG (reference sequence). The CDR3 covers 14 residues. Here the CDR3 reads CAWSVQVISGELFF. The CDR3 coding sequence is TGTGCCTGGAGTGTTCAGGTTATTTCCGGGGAGCTGTTTTTT.

The chain is built from TRBV2 and TRBJ1-2; D not certain. Deletions cut 3 bases from V and 0 bases from J, with 5 bases between. Germline CDR1 SNHLY, CDR2 FYNNEI. The CDR3 covers 13 residues. The DNA for the CDR3 is TGTGCCAGCAGTGAGGGAGCTAACTATGGCTACACCTTC. Protein product: CASSEGANYGYTF.

V usage is TRBV5-6 and J usage is TRBJ2-5; D call uncertain. The germline V gene has CDR1 SGHDT and CDR2 YYEEEE. The length of the CDR3 is 12 residues. With 2 bases removed from V and 5 bases from J, the gap between germline ends came to 7 bases. For the CDR3, the DNA is TGTGCCAGCAGCTTTTGGGGTGAGACCCAGTACTTC. Translating gives CASSFWGETQYF.

About this clone: At the DNA level, this CDR3 is encoded by other sequences in the same sample as well. The chain couples TRBV7-2 to TRBJ2-3, with D tentatively TRBD2 (6 bases). The CDR3 is made up of 14 amino acids. Germline CDR1 and CDR2: SGHTA and FQGNSA. V dropped 1 base and J dropped 6 bases, with 11 bases sitting between them. CDR3 in DNA: TGTGCCAGCAGCTTAGTGGGAGGTCCTGATACGCAGTATTTT. The encoded protein is CASSLVGGPDTQYF.

This CDR3 is CASSFKGSGANVLTF. CDR3 DNA sequence: TGTGCCAGCAGTTTTAAGGGGTCTGGGGCCAACGTCCTGACTTTC. This chain uses TRBV28 with TRBJ2-6; tentatively, D is TRBD1 (5 bases). The CDR3 covers 15 residues. V gave up 3 bases and J gave up 1 base, with 7 bases separating them. Germline V gene lookup returns CDR1 MDHEN and CDR2 SYDVKM.

The chain couples TRBV27 to TRBJ2-1; TRBD2 matches 9 bases. Germline CDR1 is MNHEY and CDR2 is SMNVEV (reference sequence). The CDR3 covers 17 residues. In nucleotides, the CDR3 is TGTGCATGCGCTGCGGTAGCGGGAGCCCTTTCCTACAATGAGCAGTTCTTC. Encoded protein: CACAAVAGALSYNEQFF.

The chain is built from TRBV5-4 and TRBJ2-3; D unresolved. Germline V gene data show CDR1 as SGHNT and CDR2 as YYREEE (reference sequence). Trimming left V 4 bases short and J 4 bases short, with 10 bases between. The CDR3 is 13 amino acids. In DNA, the CDR3 is TGTGCCAGCAGCCAAACTCTAGCAGATACGCAGTATTTT. Its translation is CASSQTLADTQYF.

The rearrangement uses TRBV29-1 and TRBJ1-2; D is ambiguous. The V end was cut by 1 base, the J end by 2 bases, with 11 bases between. CDR3 length equals 14 residues. Germline lookup yields CDR1 SQVTM and CDR2 ANQGSEA. The CDR3 here is CSVEGEARNYGYTF. Here the CDR3 DNA reads TGCAGCGTTGAAGGGGAAGCTAGGAACTATGGCTACACCTTC.

The chain uses TRBV4-1 and TRBJ2-2; TRBD1 matches at 10 bases. The V gene's germline CDR1 is MGHRA and CDR2 YSYEKL. V lost 4 bases and J lost 9; bases outside the gene matches: 8. The CDR3 has 15 amino acids. This CDR3 is CASSPGQGTVRELFF. In nucleotides, the CDR3 is TGCGCCAGCAGCCCGGGACAGGGGACAGTCCGGGAGCTGTTTTTT.

The chain recombines TRBV7-9 with TRBJ2-1, with D possibly matching TRBD1 (8 bases). CDR3 length equals 16 residues. The V end lost 3 bases, the J end lost 8 bases, and 20 bases lay between the germline ends. Germline values: CDR1 SEHNR, CDR2 FQNEAQ (reference sequence). CDR3 DNA: TGTGCCAGCAGCTTCCTACTAGCGACAGGGGAACATGAGCAGTTCTTC. The encoded protein is CASSFLLATGEHEQFF.